A single sample is the source of the 26 T cell receptor delta chains below, sequenced in a study of γδ T cells in repeated Plasmodium falciparum infection. Bulk repertoires came from Vgamma9/Vdelta2+ or Vdelta2-negative gammadelta T cells flow-sorted from PBMC. TCRdb reprocessed the multiplex PCR reads using CATT. The sample shows roughly 86,000 delta-chain clones, under 1.5% of them seen only once. The sample consisted of gamma-delta T cells from blood. These receptors all come from a pool of human donors (malaria-infected and uninfected, not separated).

As for this clone: Since a much larger clone is just one base distant, this may be a read error. The CDR3 nucleotides read TGTGCTCTTGGGGAAAGGGGGGGAGGGCCCGCCCCTAGAAAATATAAACTCATCTTT. It is translated as CALGERGGGPAPRKYKLIF. The chain uses TRDV1 and TRDJ1, with a weak D call TRDD3 (6 bases). Here the J gene was assigned by germline matching of the DNA, as TCRdb has none. V lost 2 bases and J lost 6, with 28 bases in between. The CDR3 is 19 amino acids. Germline loops: CDR1 TSWWSYY, CDR2 QGS.

There are many counts of this clone. This chain uses TRDV2 with TRDJ1; 13 bases fit TRDD3. J was trimmed by 4 bases and V by 3 bases; bases with no gene match: 13. The CDR3 covers 18 residues. Looked up from germline, CDR1 is GEAIGNYY and CDR2 is EKD. CDR3 sequence reads: CACDALELGDTPDDKLIF. CDR3 nucleotide sequence: TGTGCCTGTGACGCCCTTGAACTGGGGGATACGCCTGACGATAAACTCATCTTT.

This clone appeared a few times. This likely came from a read error, as a far larger clone is one base away. Other DNA sequences of this sample code for an identical CDR3. The V call is TRDV1, the J call TRDJ1; possible D gene TRDD2, 6 bases. Per germline, CDR1 TSWWSYY and CDR2 QGS. This CDR3 region has 19 residues. CDR3 bases: TGTGCTCTCGGGGTCGCCTTCCCAACAACTAATCCCTACACCGATAAACTCATCTTT. Translation: CALGVAFPTTNPYTDKLIF.

This clone was counted at least ten times. It is likely a read error: a sequence one base away is far more abundant. In the same sample, other DNA sequences code for this CDR3. The chain combines TRDV2 with TRDJ1; D is perhaps TRDD3 (6 bases). Germline values: CDR1 GEAIGNYY, CDR2 EKD. The CDR3 runs to 15 residues. The CDR3 spells CACDTVGGYTDKLIF. The CDR3 nucleotides read TGTGCCTGTGACACCGTGGGGGGCTACACCGATAAACTCATCTTC.

Turning to this clone: A single base is all that separates this from a far larger clone, so a read error is likely. Other DNA sequences in this sample translate to the same CDR3. This rearrangement joins TRDV2 to TRDJ1; D remains unclear. The J gene, missing from TCRdb, was assigned here through DNA to germline matching. The ends were cut back, 0 bases at V and 0 bases at J, with 16 bases in the middle. CDR1 is GEAIGNYY and CDR2 is EKD in the germline V gene. The CDR3 contains 17 residues. The CDR3 sequence is CACDTVSTQPNTDKLIF. The CDR3 DNA is TGTGCCTGTGACACCGTAAGTACCCAGCCCAACACCGATAAACTCATCTTT.

In its sample, this clone was seen many times. A far larger clone is only one base removed, so a read error is likely. The identical CDR3 is also encoded by other nucleotide sequences in the sample. The chain links TRDV2 to TRDJ1, with no clear D. Trimming took off 1 base at V and 1 base at J, with 15 bases between the two ends. From germline, CDR1 is GEAIGNYY and CDR2 EKD. The CDR3 sequence is 16 residues long. CDR3 DNA: TGTGCCTGTGACACAGGCGAAGGGCCCACCACCGATAAACTCATCTTT. As protein: CACDTGEGPTTDKLIF.

This clone has a handful of counts. A read error is likely here: a far larger clone is one base away. The sample contains more than one DNA sequence encoding this CDR3. The chain employs TRDV1 and TRDJ2; D is perhaps TRDD3 (6 bases). In the absence of a J gene in TCRdb, the DNA was matched to germline to assign it here. Germline V gene lookup returns CDR1 TSWWSYY and CDR2 QGS. The CDR3 sequence is 15 residues long. Trimming took off 3 bases at V and 8 bases at J, with 16 bases between the two ends. For the CDR3, the DNA is TGTGCTCTTGGGGAGCTCCCGGGGATGTCGGCACAACTCTTCTTT. Protein sequence: CALGELPGMSAQLFF.

To note about this clone: This DNA's translation and the protein TCRdb lists, from a much larger clone, do not match at residue 9, likely due to a read error; the protein shown is translated from the DNA. This sequence joins TRDV1 and TRDJ1; D remains unclear. TCRdb offers no J gene call, so here the DNA was matched to germline to obtain one. This CDR3 is 15 amino acids long. Trimming removed 1 base at V and 0 bases at J, with 9 bases between. In germline, CDR1 is TSWWSYY, CDR2 QGS. In DNA form, the CDR3 reads TGTGCTCTTGGGGAACGAGGGTTCCACACCGATAAACTCATCTTT. This sequence encodes CALGERGFHTDKLIF.

In its sample, this clone was seen a few times. The chain carries TRDV1 and TRDJ1; 12 bases line up with TRDD3. CDR1 is TSWWSYY and CDR2 is QGS in the germline V gene. V lost 2 bases, J lost 2 bases, and 18 bases stayed unmatched. This CDR3 contains 21 residues. This chain's CDR3 is CALGESILGDTIDERTDKLIF. CDR3 bases: TGTGCTCTTGGGGAAAGTATACTGGGGGATACAATCGACGAAAGGACCGATAAACTCATCTTT.

This clone was picked up many times. The protein that TCRdb holds for this DNA derives from a much larger clone and differs from the translated DNA at residue 7, which likely indicates a read error; the protein shown here is translated from the DNA. The V gene is TRDV2, the J gene TRDJ1, with 7 bases that match TRDD3. The germline gives CDR1 GEAIGNYY, CDR2 EKD. With 2 bases clipped from V and 0 bases from J, the junction kept 20 bases outside the gene matches. The CDR3 is 20 amino acids. CDR3 nucleotides: TGTGCCTGTGACAGACTGCCGGGGGATTCGCTAGACCGACACACCGATAAACTCATCTTT. It codes for CACDRLPGDSLDRHTDKLIF.

This clone was seen a few times. Other DNA sequences in this sample translate to the same CDR3. The V gene is given as TRDV1, and no J gene call is available; the table's D call of TRDD3 was not tested on the DNA. CDR1 and CDR2 (germline): TSWWSYY, QGS. This CDR3 is 21 amino acids long. DNA of the CDR3: TGTGCTCTTGGGCTCAACTCCCCTGTACTGGGGGATACCCTCCTCACCGATAAGCTCATCTTT. Its protein product is CALGLNSPVLGDTLLTDKLIF.

Concerning this clone itself: This DNA translates differently at residue 13 from the TCRdb protein, which is that of a much larger clone; a read error is likely, and the protein shown is the DNA's own translation. V usage is TRDV1 and J usage is TRDJ2, with D perhaps given as TRDD2 or TRDD3 (6 bases each). Trimming took 2 bases from V and 3 from J, leaving 25 bases between them. This CDR3 region has 20 residues. Germline CDR1 TSWWSYY, CDR2 QGS. The CDR3 region has the DNA TGTGCTCTTGGGGAAATCTCCTACCCGTACTGGGTACCACTGACAGCACAACTCTTCTTT. This gives the protein CALGEISYPYWVPLTAQLFF.

As regards this clone: TCRdb's entry gives the protein of a much larger clone, which mismatches this DNA's translation at residue 3, likely from a read error; the protein reported here is translated from the DNA. The chain uses TRDV2 and TRDJ1, with 7 positions matching TRDD3. TCRdb gives no J gene; it was assigned here by matching the DNA to germline. The germline CDR1 and CDR2 sequences are GEAIGNYY and EKD. The CDR3 runs to 13 residues. The CDR3 bases are TGTGCCAGTGACGGGATACTCTCCGATAAACTCATCTTT. The encoded protein is CASDGILSDKLIF.

Turning to this clone: TCRdb attributes to this sequence the protein of a much larger clone, which differs from the DNA translation at residue 3; a read error is likely, and the protein displayed is translated from the DNA. This chain links TRDV2 with TRDJ1; 12 nucleotides match TRDD3. Germline assignment: CDR1 GEAIGNYY and CDR2 EKD. This CDR3 has 20 amino acids. CDR3 amino acids: CARDTGWGIRASQNTDKLIF. The CDR3 DNA follows: TGTGCCCGTGACACCGGCTGGGGGATACGCGCGTCCCAAAACACCGATAAACTCATCTTT.

Points on this clone: A far larger clone is just one base off, so this is likely a read error. In the same sample, other DNA sequences code for this CDR3. No call exists for the J gene, whereas the V gene is TRDV2. Per germline, CDR1 GEAIGNYY and CDR2 EKD. The CDR3 has 21 amino acids. The CDR3 nucleotides read TGTGCCTGTGACCCCCTCGGATCAGCACTAGCTCCGACTGAAGAAGCCGATAAGCTCATCTTT. As protein: CACDPLGSALAPTEEADKLIF.

This clone was recorded a few times. The TCRdb protein, from a much larger clone, departs from this DNA's translation at residue 5, likely by read error; the protein shown derives from the DNA. V is TRDV2 and J is TRDJ1, with TRDD3 matching over 12 bases. The J gene is not listed in TCRdb, so it was assigned here from a DNA match to germline. V was pared by 3 bases and J by 4 bases, with 17 bases of the junction left unmatched. Germline CDR1 GEAIGNYY, CDR2 EKD. The CDR3 spans 19 residues. The CDR3 DNA follows: TGTGCCTGTGACGCACTCCGAGTACTGGGGGATACTTCTGGCGATAAACTCATCTTT. This gives the protein CACDALRVLGDTSGDKLIF.

In the case of this clone: A far larger clone is only one base removed, so a read error is likely. The sample has other DNA sequences that encode this CDR3 too. CDR3 region: CACDTGGLTGGLNTDKLIF. For the CDR3, the DNA is TGTGCCTGTGACACCGGGGGGCTCACTGGGGGTCTAAACACCGATAAACTCATCTTT. The V call is TRDV2, the J call TRDJ1; 8 nucleotides line up with TRDD3. CDR1 is GEAIGNYY and CDR2 is EKD in the germline V gene. There are 19 residues in the CDR3. V dropped 0 bases and J dropped 0; count of bases not matched to a gene: 14.

Comments on this clone: This DNA's translation differs at residue 19 from TCRdb's protein, which comes from a much larger clone; a read error is likely, and the protein shown is translated from the DNA. No J gene was assigned, while the V gene was called as TRDV2; the D call TRDD3 from the table was never checked on the DNA. There are 21 residues in the CDR3. Per germline, CDR1 GEAIGNYY and CDR2 EKD. In DNA form, the CDR3 reads TGTGCCTGTGACACCTTTCTACCTACTGGGGGATACTCCCCAAACACCGATAAACCCATCTTT. Amino acids: CACDTFLPTGGYSPNTDKPIF.

A note on this clone: TCRdb assigns this DNA the protein of a much larger clone, which departs from its translation at residue 4; this likely reflects a read error, and the protein shown comes from translating the DNA. The chain uses TRDV2 and TRDJ1; TRDD3 matches at 10 bases. CDR1 is GEAIGNYY, CDR2 EKD, per germline. CDR3 length equals 19 residues. Losses at the gene ends were 5 bases for V and 0 bases for J; bases not matched to a gene: 17. CDR3: CACGPVGGDTGLYTDKLIF. As DNA, the CDR3 is TGTGCCTGTGGCCCGGTTGGGGGGGATACGGGCCTGTACACCGATAAACTCATCTTT.

The sample holds many counts of this clone. The chain carries TRDV1 and TRDJ2, with 11 bases aligning to TRDD3. The J gene, not given by TCRdb, was assigned here from a germline match of the nucleotide sequence. V dropped 0 bases and J dropped 3; count of bases not matched to a gene: 3. Germline loops: CDR1 TSWWSYY, CDR2 QGS. The CDR3 has 17 residues. Here the CDR3 reads CALGELWGIQLTAQLFF. DNA of the CDR3: TGTGCTCTTGGGGAACTCTGGGGGATACAGCTGACAGCACAACTCTTCTTT.

This clone appeared a few times. The protein recorded in TCRdb matches a much larger clone and deviates from this DNA's translation at residue 6, suggesting a read error; the protein here is obtained by translating the DNA. This chain uses TRDV2 with TRDJ2; TRDD3 is a possible D gene (6 bases). TCRdb lists no J gene, so it was determined here by aligning the DNA to germline. The CDR3 consists of 15 residues. The ends were cut back, 2 bases at V and 5 bases at J, with 14 bases in the middle. From germline, CDR1 is GEAIGNYY and CDR2 EKD. CDR3 in DNA: TGTGCCTGTGACAACGAGGGGATTGGTACAGCACAACTCTTCTTT. This sequence encodes CACDNEGIGTAQLFF.

This clone was seen a few times. The protein TCRdb gives is from a much larger clone and does not agree with this DNA's translation at residue 15, likely a read error; the protein shown here comes from the DNA. CDR3 region: CALGESHFLRYRSTGKLIF. CDR3 in DNA: TGTGCTCTTGGGGAATCGCACTTCCTACGGTACCGCTCGACCGGTAAACTCATCTTT. This chain uses TRDV1 with TRDJ1, with 8 nucleotides matching TRDD2. The J gene, not given by TCRdb, was assigned here from a germline match of the nucleotide sequence. The CDR3 extends over 19 amino acids. Germline CDR1 and CDR2: TSWWSYY and QGS.

This clone was found a few times. This likely stems from a read error, as it lies one base from a far larger clone. Different DNA sequences within this sample yield the same CDR3. The chain links TRDV2 to TRDJ1; the D is unclear. In the absence of a J gene in TCRdb, the DNA was matched to germline to assign it here. Trimming removed 3 bases from V and 0 bases from J, with 13 bases in between. CDR1 is GEAIGNYY and CDR2 is EKD in the germline V gene. The CDR3 consists of 15 residues. The CDR3 reads CACDRGTRNTDKLIF. CDR3 bases: TGTGCCTGTGACCGGGGTACCCGGAACACCGATAAACTCATCTTT.

This clone occurred a few times. TCRdb records a much larger clone's protein for this DNA, with a difference at residue 5 that likely arises from a read error; the protein given is the translation of the DNA. The J gene is TRDJ1, the V gene TRDV2, with D maybe TRDD2 (5 bases). The CDR3 is 14 residues long. From germline, CDR1 is GEAIGNYY and CDR2 EKD. Trimming removed 3 bases from V and 0 bases from J, with 10 bases in between. The CDR3 sequence is CACDSFWHTDKLIF. Written as DNA, the CDR3 is TGTGCCTGTGACTCCTTCTGGCACACCGATAAACTCATCTTT.

This clone has a handful of counts. With only one base between it and a far larger clone, this is likely a read error. Other DNA variants within this sample encode the same CDR3. This chain connects TRDV1 to TRDJ1; TRDD3 matches at 9 bases. The J gene, missing from TCRdb, was assigned here through DNA to germline matching. The germline CDR1 and CDR2 sequences are TSWWSYY and QGS. The CDR3 covers 15 residues. CDR3 residues: CALGELKAGGSRLIF. The CDR3, as DNA: TGTGCTCTTGGAGAACTGAAAGCTGGGGGATCAAGACTCATCTTT.

With regard to this clone: This likely came from a read error, as a far larger clone is one base away. Different DNA sequences within this sample yield the same CDR3. The V gene is given as TRDV2, and no J gene call is available; the table assigns TRDD3, which was not confirmed against the DNA. Germline assignment: CDR1 GEAIGNYY and CDR2 EKD. The CDR3 contains 20 residues. CDR3 amino acids: CACDPLSPVLGDTGTAQLFF. In DNA form, the CDR3 reads TGTGCCTGTGACCCACTTTCCCCCGTACTGGGGGATACAGGGACAGCACAGCTCTTCTTT.